Below, one T cell receptor beta chain is given with its context. The antigen is unknown. CDR3 size: 11 residues. The V and J ends lost 5 bases and 8 bases respectively, with 7 bases between them. Per the germline V gene, CDR1 is ENHRY and CDR2 is SYGVKD. This sample was taken from a study of beta chain features in type 1 diabetes. Investigators reverse transcribed all isolated RNA, so they sequenced expressed TCRB transcripts. There were approximately 3.5 million reads on average in the naive, central memory and regulatory T cell samples. Sequencing used immunoSEQ multiplex PCR; TCRdb keeps in-frame clones, though not all of them. This table holds about 330,000 clones, approximately 10% found once. Study results and limitations: Type 1 diabetes patients had VDJ junctions that carried fewer insertions and more deletions.

The chain carries TRBV10-3 and TRBJ2-1; a weak D match, TRBD2 (5 bases). The sequenced material came from naive CD4+ T cells from blood. The receptor's source is a woman aged 25 to 39 in good health. This CDR3 is CAISTRDEQFF. As DNA, the CDR3 is TGTGCCATCAGTACTAGGGATGAGCAGTTCTTC.